The clone carrying this T cell receptor beta chain has only a few counts. Its specificity is unknown. Germline assignment: CDR1 MNHEY and CDR2 SVGEGT. The CDR3 has 16 amino acids. The V and J ends lost 0 bases and 1 base, in that order; junction bases with no gene match: 4. The library tagged individual cDNA molecules with unique molecular identifiers. Under the authors' procedure: Sampled TCR counts reached a median of around 94,000 per sample, with values ranging from about 20,000 to 750,000. TCRdb reanalysed the RACE reads using MiXCR and keeps one entry per CDR3 protein. For this entry, the V and J calls and clone size follow TCRdb and not the study's own pipeline. The repertoire holds about 93,000 distinct CDR3 sequences, around 8.8% seen once, with about 3.1% in the top ten. Time point denoted: healthy volunteer bleed at 2 weeks. Unfractionated whole blood yielded the extracted total RNA. The sample belongs to a study of human T cells and chemical hapten exposure. Looking at the study overall: Across samples, TCR yields varied, mostly owing to small differences in pooled library volumes.

Regarding the study as a whole: No change in TCRs above 1 in 1000 frequency was produced by DPC sensitization.

J is TRBJ2-3 and V is TRBV6-2 or TRBV6-3; 7 bases agree with TRBD2. Sequenced: whole blood. This TCR was recovered from a female donor in good health. Some clones in this sample may be carry-over from other donors' samples. The CDR3 here is CASSYSITSGTDTQYF. In nucleotides, the CDR3 is TGTGCCAGCAGTTACTCCATCACTAGCGGCACAGATACGCAGTATTTT.